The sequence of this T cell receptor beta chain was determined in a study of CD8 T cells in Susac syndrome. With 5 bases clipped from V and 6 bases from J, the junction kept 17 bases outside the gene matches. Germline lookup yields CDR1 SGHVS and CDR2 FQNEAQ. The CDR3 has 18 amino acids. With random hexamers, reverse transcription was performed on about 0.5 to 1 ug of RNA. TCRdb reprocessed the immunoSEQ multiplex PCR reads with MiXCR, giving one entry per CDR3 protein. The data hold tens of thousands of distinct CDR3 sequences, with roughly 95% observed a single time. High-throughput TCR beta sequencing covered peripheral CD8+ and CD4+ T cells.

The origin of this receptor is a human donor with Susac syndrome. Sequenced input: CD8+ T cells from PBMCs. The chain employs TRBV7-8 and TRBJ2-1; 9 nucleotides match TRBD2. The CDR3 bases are TGTGCCAGCAGCCCTCGGAGGAGCGGGGGGCAACGGGGCAATGAGCAGTTCTTC. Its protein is CASSPRRSGGQRGNEQFF.